This T cell receptor beta chain is drawn from a study of cytomegalovirus exposure and HLA in healthy donors. The wider study: Earlier, some 180 million T cells were analyzed, and fewer than 120 million unique TCR beta sequences were found among them. The study, taken as a whole, reports: When the data were analyzed later, several of the most significant clusters appeared to be linked to common viral pathogens. The authors listed roughly 150 TCR beta chains as cytomegalovirus-associated. Later work showed greater clonal expansion in HLA-associated TCR beta chains than in equally common others.

V dropped 6 bases and J dropped 1; count of bases not matched to a gene: 9. The length of the CDR3 is 17 residues. Germline V gene sequence: CDR1 SEHNR, CDR2 FQNEAQ (reference sequence). Comments on this clone: The antigen is undetermined.

This PCR relied on a set of 60 Vbeta primers and 13 Jbeta primers. Sequencing used immunoSEQ multiplex PCR; TCRdb keeps in-frame clones, though not all of them. This table holds 140,000 to 150,000 clones, roughly 86% found once. The sequence was collected from a woman between 35 and 50 years old in good health and CMV-seronegative. The chain carries TRBV7-9 and TRBJ2-3; 11 bases match TRBD2. Sample: PBMCs. In nucleotides, the CDR3 is TGTGCCAGCAGTCTTATAGCGGGAGGGCCTGGCACAGATACGCAGTATTTT. This codes for CASSLIAGGPGTDTQYF.